A single sample gave rise to the 26 T cell receptor beta chains below, sequenced in a study of blood T cells in healthy people across ages. Together with a sample-barcoded 5' primer, a J-beta primer mix was included in a second PCR lasting about 6 to 11 cycles. TCRdb itself ran the 5' RACE reads through MiXCR, one entry per CDR3 protein. The profile shows about 500,000 distinct CDR3 sequences, 24% of them singletons. These same records also appear under a second study, on T cells of mothers and their children.

Input material: blood. The receptors were gathered from a boy aged 10-17 years in good health.

This clonotype turned up a few times. CDR3 DNA sequence: TGTGCCAGCAGCCAGAAAAGCGATCAGCCCCAGCATTTT. Its protein product is CASSQKSDQPQHF. This chain connects TRBV4-2 to TRBJ1-5; D ambiguous. V was trimmed by 3 bases and J by 5 bases, leaving 8 bases between them. This CDR3 comprises 13 residues. Per the germline V gene, CDR1 is LGHNA and CDR2 is YNFKEQ.

This chain uses TRBV20-1 with TRBJ2-5; D is possibly TRBD1 (5 bases). The V gene lost 0 bases and the J gene lost 0 bases, with 11 bases spanning the gap. Germline V lookup: CDR1 DFQATT, CDR2 SNEGSKA (reference sequence). This CDR3 is built from 15 residues. The CDR3 sequence: CSARDGAVNQETQYF. The CDR3 DNA reads as TGCAGTGCTAGAGATGGGGCGGTCAACCAAGAGACCCAGTACTTC.

Worth noting for this clonotype: Germline and junction disagree at one end, which may indicate a read error. The CDR3 loop reads CASSDGRGDTEAFF. As DNA, the CDR3 is TGTGCTAGCAGTGACGGTCGGGGAGACACTGAAGCTTTCTTT. This sequence joins TRBV2 and TRBJ1-1; no firm D call. Per germline, CDR1 SNHLY and CDR2 FYNNEI. The CDR3 spans 14 residues. The full variable domain, completed using reference TRBV2 and TRBJ1-1, is EPEVTQTPSHQVTQMGQEVILRCVPISNHLYFYWYRQILGQKVEFLVSFYNNEISEKSEIFDDQFSVERPDGSNFTLKIRSTKLEDSAMYFCASSDGRGDTEAFFGQGTRLTVV.

This clonotype was seen only a few times. This chain links TRBV13 with TRBJ1-2; D possibly corresponds to TRBD1 (5 bases). CDR1 and CDR2 from the germline V gene are PRHDT and FYEKMQ (reference sequence). The V and J ends lost 1 base and 2 bases respectively, with 8 bases between them. This CDR3 contains 14 residues. CDR3 in DNA: TGTGCCAGCAGCTTAGACCAGGGAAACTATGGCTACACCTTC. Translating it yields CASSLDQGNYGYTF.

This clonotype came up a few times. The chain couples TRBV9 to TRBJ2-7; D is perhaps TRBD1 (6 bases). CDR3 size: 15 residues. V was cut by 3 bases and J by 0 bases, with 13 bases left in between. CDR1 is SGDLS and CDR2 is YYNGEE in the germline V gene. The CDR3 protein is CASSAGPGVSYEQYF. The CDR3 DNA is TGTGCCAGCAGCGCGGGTCCAGGGGTCTCCTACGAGCAGTACTTC.

This clonotype appeared once. V and J are TRBV6-1 and TRBJ2-7; the D gene is possibly TRBD1 (6 bases). This CDR3 comprises 13 residues. The V and J ends lost 8 bases and 1 base respectively, with 12 bases between them. Germline loops: CDR1 MNHNS, CDR2 SASEGT. CDR3 in DNA: TGTGCCAGCGGACAGACCCGATCCTACGAGCAGTACTTC. This sequence encodes CASGQTRSYEQYF.

This clonotype turned up a few times. The chain carries TRBV20-1 and TRBJ2-7; 7 bases map to TRBD1. Looked up from germline, CDR1 is DFQATT and CDR2 is SNEGSKA (reference sequence). The CDR3 is made up of 13 amino acids. Losses at the gene ends were 3 bases for V and 2 bases for J; bases not matched to a gene: 4. The CDR3 region has the DNA TGCAGTGCTAGGACAGGGAAAACCTACGAGCAGTACTTC. This sequence encodes CSARTGKTYEQYF.

The chain has TRBV5-1 and TRBJ2-1; TRBD2 is a possible D gene (5 bases). The CDR3 is made up of 13 amino acids. Germline CDR1 SGHRS, CDR2 YFSETQ. Deletions cut 0 bases from V and 8 bases from J, with 9 bases between. The CDR3 sequence is CASSLALVDEQFF. DNA for the CDR3: TGCGCCAGCAGCTTGGCACTAGTAGATGAGCAGTTCTTC.

The table lists this clonotype with a few counts. The chain has TRBV6-2 or TRBV6-3 and TRBJ2-7, with TRBD1 matching 9 bases. The CDR3 length is 16 residues. Germline V lookup: CDR1 MNHEY, CDR2 SVGEGT. V trimming: 0 bases; J trimming: 2 bases; junction bases outside the gene matches: 5. The CDR3 DNA is TGTGCCAGCAGTTACTCGATCTGGACAGGGGCCTACGAGCAGTACTTC. Its protein product is CASSYSIWTGAYEQYF.

A few counts support this clonotype. The chain has TRBV3-1 and TRBJ1-4; tentatively, D is TRBD1 (6 bases). In germline, CDR1 is LGHDT, CDR2 YNNKEL (reference sequence). The CDR3 sequence is 16 residues long. The V end was cut by 0 bases, the J end by 8 bases, with 16 bases between. CDR3 nucleotide sequence: TGTGCCAGCAGCCAAGACGGGGGCGGGCGGCAAGAAAAACTGTTTTTT. Translation gives CASSQDGGGRQEKLFF. Based on the CDR3 plus reference TRBV3-1 and TRBJ1-4, the full variable domain is DTAVSQTPKYLVTQMGNDKSIKCEQNLGHDTMYWYKQDSKKFLKIMFSYNNKELIINETVPNRFSPKSPDKAHLNLHINSLELGDSAVYFCASSQDGGGRQEKLFFGSGTQLSVL.

This chain joins TRBV11-3 and TRBJ2-5; a weak D match, TRBD1 (5 bases). Judging by the DNA end, TRBJ2-7 fits better; the J call may be wrong. Germline V CDR1 and CDR2: SGHNT, YENEEA. There are 14 residues in the CDR3. The CDR3: CASSYDRTNYEQYF. The CDR3 DNA reads as TGTGCCAGCAGCTACGATCGGACAAACTACGAGCAGTACTTC.

V gene TRBV7-2 combines with J gene TRBJ2-7, with a weak D call TRBD1 (6 bases). Between the trimmed V and J ends, which lost 1 base and 7 bases, there was a span of 11 bases. Germline-derived CDR1 and CDR2 are SGHTA and FQGNSA. The CDR3 extends over 13 amino acids. For the CDR3, the DNA is TGTGCCAGCAGCTTAGGGGGGCCGGAAGAGCAGTACTTC. The encoded protein is CASSLGGPEEQYF.

Notes on this clonotype: The junction does not match germline at one end; this may be a read error. The V and J genes are TRBV7-2 and TRBJ2-2, with D tentatively TRBD1 (5 bases). This CDR3 is 12 amino acids long. Germline V lookup: CDR1 SGHTA, CDR2 FQGNSA. This CDR3 is CAGSEGARELFF. In DNA, the CDR3 is TGTGCCGGCAGCGAAGGGGCGCGGGAGCTGTTTTTT.

The genes are TRBV6-6 and TRBJ1-1, with D unresolved. This CDR3 is built from 14 residues. The germline V gene encodes CDR1 MNHNY and CDR2 SVGAGI (reference sequence). Trimming removed 1 base at V and 1 base at J, with 7 bases between. The CDR3 nucleotides read TGTGCCAGCAGTTACTTAGCGACGAACACTGAAGCTTTCTTT. Amino acid sequence: CASSYLATNTEAFF.

This chain links TRBV12-3 or TRBV12-4 with TRBJ2-1, with 12 bases that match TRBD2. V lost 7 bases to trimming and J lost 0 bases; unmatched junction nucleotides: 10. This CDR3 contains 18 residues. The CDR3 bases are TGTGCCAGCACTATGACTAGCGGGGGCCCCAGCTCCTACAATGAGCAGTTCTTC. Translated: CASTMTSGGPSSYNEQFF.

This clonotype turned up a few times. The J gene is TRBJ1-5, the V gene TRBV12-3 or TRBV12-4; D is ambiguous. The V end lost 6 bases, the J end lost 5 bases, and 17 bases lay between the germline ends. The CDR3 totals 15 residues. The CDR3 sequence is CASSPGFLGHQPQHF. CDR3 in DNA: TGTGCCAGCAGCCCCGGGTTCCTGGGCCATCAGCCCCAGCATTTT.

The V gene is TRBV20-1, the J gene TRBJ2-1, with 9 bases lining up with TRBD2. The CDR3 extends over 14 amino acids. Germline V lookup: CDR1 DFQATT, CDR2 SNEGSKA (reference sequence). V was pared by 0 bases and J by 7 bases, with 4 bases of the junction left unmatched. Here the CDR3 reads CSARERGRVNEQFF. The DNA of the CDR3 is TGCAGTGCTAGAGAACGCGGGAGGGTTAATGAGCAGTTCTTC.

This clonotype was detected only a few times. The V and J genes are TRBV28 and TRBJ2-5; D is uncertain. The J call may be faulty, since TRBJ2-7 better matches the DNA end. The germline gives CDR1 MDHEN, CDR2 SYDVKM. There are 12 residues in the CDR3. CDR3 coding DNA: TGTGCCAGCAGTTCCCTCCAATACGAGCAGTACTTC. It is translated as CASSSLQYEQYF.

The table lists this clonotype with a few counts. The chain couples TRBV7-9 to TRBJ2-1, with D tentatively TRBD2 (5 bases). The V gene's germline CDR1 is SEHNR and CDR2 FQNEAQ (reference sequence). V lost 5 bases to trimming and J lost 0 bases, with 11 bases between them. This CDR3 has 15 residues. CDR3 DNA sequence: TGTGCCAGCAGCCGCCCGGGGAGCTCCTACAATGAGCAGTTCTTC. Translated, it gives CASSRPGSSYNEQFF.

The chain links TRBV12-3 or TRBV12-4 to TRBJ2-5; D is unclear. This CDR3 has 14 amino acids. V was shortened by 4 bases and J by 5 bases, with 14 bases between the two germline ends. CDR3 protein: CASSSSGTGETQYF. CDR3 coding DNA: TGTGCCAGCAGTTCGTCAGGAACCGGGGAGACCCAGTACTTC.

The J gene is TRBJ2-5, the V gene TRBV30; a weak D match, TRBD1 (6 bases). CDR3 length: 13 residues. Germline values: CDR1 GTSNPN, CDR2 SVGIG (reference sequence). Deletions cut 1 base from V and 4 bases from J, with 10 bases between. The chain's CDR3 is CAWSAGVAETQYF. DNA for the CDR3: TGTGCCTGGAGTGCAGGGGTCGCAGAGACCCAGTACTTC. Full variable domain (outside the CDR3, taken from reference TRBV30 and TRBJ2-5): SQTIHQWPATLVQPVGSPLSLECTVEGTSNPNLYWYRQAAGRGLQLLFYSVGIGQISSEVPQNLSASRPQDRQFILSSKKLLLSDSGFYLCAWSAGVAETQYFGPGTRLLVL.

This clonotype has just a few counts. The chain combines TRBV12-3 or TRBV12-4 with TRBJ1-4; 9 bases are a match to TRBD1. This CDR3 has 14 residues. The ends lost 7 bases at V and 8 bases at J; junction bases unmatched: 8. As DNA, the CDR3 is TGTGCCAGCACCCCGGGACAGGGAGGGGAAAAACTGTTTTTT. Translated: CASTPGQGGEKLFF.

The table lists this clonotype with a few counts. The V gene is TRBV25-1, the J gene TRBJ2-1; tentatively, D is TRBD1 (6 bases). The CDR3 has 13 residues. Germline CDR1 is MGHDK and CDR2 is SYGVNS. Trimming took 4 bases from V and 10 from J, leaving 14 bases between them. CDR3 coding DNA: TGTGCCAGCAGTGTAGGGGGAATTAGGGAGCAGTTCTTC. This translates into CASSVGGIREQFF. Drawing the rest from reference TRBV25-1 and TRBJ2-1, the complete variable domain is EADIYQTPRYLVIGTGKKITLECSQTMGHDKMYWYQQDPGMELHLIHYSYGVNSTEKGDLSSESTVSRIRTEHFPLTLESARPSHTSQYLCASSVGGIREQFFGPGTRLTVL.

This clonotype has only a few counts. The chain recombines TRBV18 with TRBJ1-4; the D gene is possibly TRBD1 (6 bases). Germline V gives CDR1 KGHSH, CDR2 LQKENI. CDR3 length: 14 amino acids. Trimming took 3 bases from V and 6 from J, leaving 11 bases between them. The CDR3 DNA reads as TGTGCCAGCTCACCGCAGGGGCCGTATGAAAAACTGTTTTTT. Amino acids: CASSPQGPYEKLFF.

The chain is built from TRBV3-1 and TRBJ2-7; no firm D call. V lost 2 bases and J lost 7, with 9 bases in between. The length of the CDR3 is 12 residues. CDR1 is LGHDT and CDR2 is YNNKEL in the germline V gene (reference sequence). CDR3 nucleotides: TGTGCCAGCAGCCAAACGAATGGTGAGCAGTACTTC. Its translation is CASSQTNGEQYF.

The chain has TRBV5-1 and TRBJ2-1; D gene ambiguous. The CDR3 has 12 residues. Germline V gene lookup returns CDR1 SGHRS and CDR2 YFSETQ. Trimming left V 9 bases short and J 5 bases short, with 12 bases between. The CDR3 bases are TGCGCCACCAAAACGTGGGACAATGAGCAGTTCTTC. Protein product: CATKTWDNEQFF.